Given below is one TCR beta chain in context. Repertoires were generated with immunoSEQ multiplex PCR, while TCRdb's copy carries only in-frame clones and drops some. The table lists about 76,000 clones, roughly 89% of them singletons. The CDR3 consists of 13 residues. Germline CDR1 reads SQVTM; CDR2 reads ANQGSEA. The germline V and J ends were trimmed by 7 bases and 4 bases, with 16 bases remaining between them. The data were obtained in a study of T cell changes during pregnancy in multiple sclerosis. V and J are TRBV29-1 and TRBJ2-5; maybe TRBD1 (5 bases). The clonotype was recovered from a female donor in good health, enrolled as a control in a pregnancy study. Sample: peripheral blood, taken after pregnancy. CDR3 amino acids: CSAQGWTGETQYF. The CDR3 bases are TGCAGCGCCCAGGGTTGGACGGGAGAGACCCAGTACTTC.